These 20 T cell receptor beta chains were sequenced from one sample in a study of graft-versus-host responses after intestinal transplantation. No antigen has been assigned to these receptors. TCRdb's copy holds only in-frame clones and misses some; the assay was immunoSEQ multiplex PCR. The sample has around 100,000 clones; approximately 93% are singletons. The sample was unstimulated CD8+ T cells sorted from spleen or lymph node cells, taken before transplant. The receptors come from a human donor who was the organ donor for an intestinal transplant.

The chain employs TRBV2 and TRBJ2-1; no clear D gene. The CDR3 is 13 residues long. Germline V gene data show CDR1 as SNHLY and CDR2 as FYNNEI. The V and J ends lost 1 base and 5 bases respectively, with 6 bases between them. The DNA for the CDR3 is TGTGCCAGCAGTGAAGAGTGGGACAATGAGCAGTTCTTC. It encodes CASSEEWDNEQFF.

The DNA of the CDR3 is TGTGCCAGCAGCCACAACAGCTATGGCTACACCTTC. It yields the protein CASSHNSYGYTF. The chain employs TRBV7-9 and TRBJ1-2; D is uncertain. Germline lookup yields CDR1 SEHNR and CDR2 FQNEAQ (reference sequence). The CDR3 loop spans 12 amino acids. V lost 5 bases and J lost 4, with 8 bases in between.

The chain carries TRBV4-3 and TRBJ2-7; D could derive from TRBD1 or TRBD2 (5 bases each). CDR1 is LGHNA and CDR2 is YSLEER in the germline V gene. Trimming took 0 bases from V and 3 from J, leaving 18 bases between them. The CDR3 covers 17 residues. This chain's CDR3 is CASSQDYGATGGYEQYF. In DNA, the CDR3 is TGCGCCAGCAGCCAAGATTACGGGGCTACCGGAGGCTACGAGCAGTACTTC.

The CDR3 region has the DNA TGTGCCAGCAGCTTACACAGGGGCATGAACACTGAAGCTTTCTTT. This sequence encodes CASSLHRGMNTEAFF. This sequence joins TRBV7-8 and TRBJ1-1; 7 positions agree with TRBD1. J was trimmed by 0 bases and V by 2 bases; bases with no gene match: 3. The CDR3 extends over 15 amino acids. CDR1 SGHVS and CDR2 FQNEAQ come from the germline V gene.

Only one count was recorded for this clone. This chain links TRBV7-9 with TRBJ2-2; 10 nucleotides line up with TRBD1. Trimming removed 5 bases from V and 3 bases from J; junction bases left unmatched: 6. The CDR3 is 16 residues long. Germline CDR1 and CDR2: SEHNR and FQNEAQ (reference sequence). This CDR3 is CASSPQTGGYTGELFF. CDR3 in DNA: TGTGCCAGCAGCCCTCAGACAGGGGGCTACACCGGGGAGCTGTTTTTT.

The chain employs TRBV25-1 and TRBJ2-1; maybe TRBD1 (6 bases). CDR1 and CDR2 (germline): MGHDK, SYGVNS. This CDR3 comprises 14 residues. Trimming removed 2 bases from V and 5 bases from J, with 10 bases in between. In DNA, the CDR3 is TGTGCCAGCAGTGAACCCGGACAGCACAATGAGCAGTTCTTC. Protein product: CASSEPGQHNEQFF.

This chain joins TRBV2 and TRBJ2-7; D is ambiguous. Trimming removed 6 bases from V and 3 bases from J, with 12 bases in between. This CDR3 is built from 13 residues. Germline CDR1 and CDR2: SNHLY and FYNNEI. The CDR3, as DNA: TGTGCCAGCAGCGGATCCAGCATCTACGAGCAGTACTTC. Protein product: CASSGSSIYEQYF.

Concerning this clone: The same CDR3 is also encoded by other DNA sequences in this sample. The rearrangement joins TRBV13 to TRBJ2-1, with no clear D. The germline V gene has CDR1 PRHDT and CDR2 FYEKMQ (reference sequence). The CDR3 extends over 12 amino acids. V lost 5 bases, J lost 5 bases, and 7 bases lay in between. The CDR3 bases are TGTGCCAGCAGCCCACCTAACAATGAGCAGTTCTTC. This encodes CASSPPNNEQFF.

The genes are TRBV5-1 and TRBJ2-2; possible D gene TRBD2, 6 bases. Per germline, CDR1 SGHRS and CDR2 YFSETQ. CDR3 size: 15 residues. The V and J ends lost 6 bases and 6 bases respectively, with 18 bases between them. The CDR3 bases are TGCGCCAGCACCCGGTCGCTAGCGAGGGCCGGGGAGCTGTTTTTT. Translated, it gives CASTRSLARAGELFF.

This clone turned up a few times. The sample has other DNA sequences that encode this CDR3 too. The V call is TRBV5-1, the J call TRBJ2-1; 14 nucleotides line up with TRBD2. V lost 2 bases to trimming and J lost 7 bases; unmatched junction nucleotides: 2. This CDR3 region has 15 residues. Germline CDR1 and CDR2: SGHRS and YFSETQ. CDR3 DNA: TGCGCCAGCAGCTTAGGACTAGCGGGGGGTAATGAGCAGTTCTTC. It yields the protein CASSLGLAGGNEQFF.

This rearrangement joins TRBV6-5 to TRBJ2-7, with 9 bases lining up with TRBD2. Germline V lookup: CDR1 MNHEY, CDR2 SVGAGI. V trimming: 2 bases; J trimming: 2 bases; junction bases outside the gene matches: 7. This CDR3 is 16 amino acids long. The CDR3 DNA is TGTGCCAGCAGTTACCTAGGACTAGCGCCTACCTACGAGCAGTACTTC. It encodes CASSYLGLAPTYEQYF.

The chain is built from TRBV7-2 and TRBJ1-2, with D tentatively TRBD1 (6 bases). This CDR3 spans 14 amino acids. Looked up from germline, CDR1 is SGHTA and CDR2 is FQGNSA. V shed 5 bases and J shed 2 bases, with 12 bases lying between them. The CDR3 coding sequence is TGTGCCAGCAGCCCCGGACAGAGAAACTATGGCTACACCTTC. This codes for CASSPGQRNYGYTF. Based on the CDR3 plus reference TRBV7-2 and TRBJ1-2, the full variable domain is GAGVSQSPSNKVTEKGKDVELRCDPISGHTALYWYRQSLGQGLEFLIYFQGNSAPDKSGLPSDRFSAERTGGSVSTLTIQRTQQEDSAVYLCASSPGQRNYGYTFGSGTRLTVV.

The chain employs TRBV5-5 and TRBJ2-1; D is possibly TRBD1 (6 bases). The CDR3 consists of 17 residues. V lost 3 bases, J lost 4 bases, and 20 bases lay in between. Germline V lookup: CDR1 SGHKS, CDR2 YYEKEE (reference sequence). The CDR3 sequence is CASSYLRADSLYNEQFF. CDR3 nucleotide sequence: TGTGCCAGCAGCTACCTGCGTGCGGACAGTCTGTACAATGAGCAGTTCTTC.

V gene TRBV5-1 combines with J gene TRBJ2-6; a possible D gene is TRBD1 (5 bases). The V gene's germline CDR1 is SGHRS and CDR2 YFSETQ. This CDR3 spans 17 amino acids. V was shortened by 3 bases and J by 4 bases, with 17 bases between the two germline ends. Here the CDR3 DNA reads TGCGCCAGCAGCTGGGGCCGTTTAGGGTCCGGGGCCAACGTCCTGACTTTC. Translation gives CASSWGRLGSGANVLTF.

The rearrangement links TRBV18 to TRBJ2-7; a weak D match, TRBD1 (6 bases). Deletions cut 2 bases from V and 6 bases from J, with 14 bases between. Germline V gene sequence: CDR1 KGHSH, CDR2 LQKENI. The CDR3 is made up of 14 amino acids. The CDR3 loop is CASSPSGTRGEQYF. CDR3 nucleotides: TGTGCCAGCTCACCATCTGGGACAAGGGGCGAGCAGTACTTC.

The rearrangement links TRBV20-1 to TRBJ2-1; D uncertain. The CDR3 contains 11 residues. CDR1 and CDR2 (germline): DFQATT, SNEGSKA (reference sequence). V was cut by 3 bases and J by 7 bases, with 7 bases left in between. The CDR3 protein is CSASHPNEQFF. The DNA for the CDR3 is TGCAGTGCTAGTCACCCAAATGAGCAGTTCTTC.

V gene TRBV4-2 combines with J gene TRBJ2-3, with no clear D. Germline V lookup: CDR1 LGHNA, CDR2 YNFKEQ. The CDR3 is 17 amino acids. The V and J ends lost 3 bases and 1 base respectively, with 17 bases between them. CDR3 residues: CASSHALYIDRTDTQYF. DNA of the CDR3: TGTGCCAGCAGCCACGCCCTTTACATAGACCGCACAGATACGCAGTATTTT.

CDR3 nucleotides: TGTGCCAGCAGCTTATATACTAGCGGGAGATCCGGGGAGCTGTTTTTT. This codes for CASSLYTSGRSGELFF. The chain uses TRBV11-2 and TRBJ2-2; TRBD2 agrees at 11 bases. The CDR3 length is 16 residues. With V trimmed by 2 bases and J by 6 bases, 5 bases remained unmatched. The germline gives CDR1 SGHAT, CDR2 FQNNGV.

This chain links TRBV6-1 with TRBJ2-6; TRBD2 is a possible D gene (5 bases). CDR1 is MNHNS and CDR2 is SASEGT in the germline V gene. V was shortened by 6 bases and J by 0 bases, with 9 bases between the two germline ends. This CDR3 is 15 amino acids long. The CDR3 loop is CASSEDFSGANVLTF. The CDR3 DNA sequence: TGTGCCAGCAGCGAGGACTTCTCTGGGGCCAACGTCCTGACTTTC.

The chain uses TRBV5-4 and TRBJ2-3; the match to TRBD2 covers 9 bases. This CDR3 is built from 15 residues. CDR1 and CDR2 from the germline V gene are SGHNT and YYREEE (reference sequence). Trimming removed 3 bases from V and 0 bases from J; junction bases left unmatched: 2. Here the CDR3 reads CASSSGTSSTDTQYF. Here the CDR3 DNA reads TGTGCCAGCAGCTCCGGGACTAGCAGCACAGATACGCAGTATTTT.